This T cell receptor beta chain was identified in a study of blood T cell repertoires in COVID-19. Study-level background: Sites across the United States, Italy and Spain contributed samples from acute and convalescent COVID-19. T cells, B-cell-depleted T cells, or PBMCs supplied cDNA or gDNA.

Authors' methods: From reference gene primer amplification, estimates of nucleated cell counts were derived. Repertoires were generated with immunoSEQ multiplex PCR, while TCRdb's copy carries only in-frame clones and drops some. V, J and clone size are those of that table, while D and trimming were read from the DNA. The table lists 98,000 or so clones, roughly 91% of them singletons. CDR3 length: 14 residues. V was clipped by 4 bases and J by 5 bases; unmatched bases: 3. The germline gives CDR1 SGHKS, CDR2 YYEKEE (reference sequence). This sequence joins TRBV5-5 and TRBJ2-1; TRBD2 aligns across 10 bases. The sequencing input was peripheral blood. The TCR sequence derives from a human donor in a cohort sampled during active COVID-19. CDR3: CASSRGLANNEQFF. Here the CDR3 DNA reads TGTGCCAGCAGCAGGGGACTAGCGAACAATGAGCAGTTCTTC.